Sequencing of this TCR beta chain was carried out in a study of cytomegalovirus exposure and HLA in healthy donors. Regarding the study as a whole: Later on, a genetic analysis was performed. It linked a missense variant in DCLRE1C with V- and J-gene trimming of TCR beta. In a later analysis, DRB1 alleles had the most associated TCRs; HLA-C alleles the fewest. Solely CMV serostatus was available to characterize immune exposure.

The study ran its PCR with 60 Vbeta and 13 Jbeta primers. Some clones are missing from TCRdb's copy, which holds only in-frame ones; the method was immunoSEQ multiplex PCR. The sample carries hundreds of thousands of clones, 75% to 80% recorded once. Concerning this clone: Its antigen is unknown.

Sequencing was carried out using PBMCs. The receptor comes from a male donor in good health and CMV-seronegative.

The CDR3: CAISGPDRSYEQYF. The CDR3 coding sequence is TGTGCCATCAGTGGGCCGGACAGGTCCTACGAGCAGTACTTC. This rearrangement joins TRBV10-3 to TRBJ2-7; 7 positions agree with TRBD1. With 4 bases clipped from V and 1 base from J, the junction kept 4 bases outside the gene matches. The germline V gene has CDR1 ENHRY and CDR2 SYGVKD. This CDR3 region has 14 residues.